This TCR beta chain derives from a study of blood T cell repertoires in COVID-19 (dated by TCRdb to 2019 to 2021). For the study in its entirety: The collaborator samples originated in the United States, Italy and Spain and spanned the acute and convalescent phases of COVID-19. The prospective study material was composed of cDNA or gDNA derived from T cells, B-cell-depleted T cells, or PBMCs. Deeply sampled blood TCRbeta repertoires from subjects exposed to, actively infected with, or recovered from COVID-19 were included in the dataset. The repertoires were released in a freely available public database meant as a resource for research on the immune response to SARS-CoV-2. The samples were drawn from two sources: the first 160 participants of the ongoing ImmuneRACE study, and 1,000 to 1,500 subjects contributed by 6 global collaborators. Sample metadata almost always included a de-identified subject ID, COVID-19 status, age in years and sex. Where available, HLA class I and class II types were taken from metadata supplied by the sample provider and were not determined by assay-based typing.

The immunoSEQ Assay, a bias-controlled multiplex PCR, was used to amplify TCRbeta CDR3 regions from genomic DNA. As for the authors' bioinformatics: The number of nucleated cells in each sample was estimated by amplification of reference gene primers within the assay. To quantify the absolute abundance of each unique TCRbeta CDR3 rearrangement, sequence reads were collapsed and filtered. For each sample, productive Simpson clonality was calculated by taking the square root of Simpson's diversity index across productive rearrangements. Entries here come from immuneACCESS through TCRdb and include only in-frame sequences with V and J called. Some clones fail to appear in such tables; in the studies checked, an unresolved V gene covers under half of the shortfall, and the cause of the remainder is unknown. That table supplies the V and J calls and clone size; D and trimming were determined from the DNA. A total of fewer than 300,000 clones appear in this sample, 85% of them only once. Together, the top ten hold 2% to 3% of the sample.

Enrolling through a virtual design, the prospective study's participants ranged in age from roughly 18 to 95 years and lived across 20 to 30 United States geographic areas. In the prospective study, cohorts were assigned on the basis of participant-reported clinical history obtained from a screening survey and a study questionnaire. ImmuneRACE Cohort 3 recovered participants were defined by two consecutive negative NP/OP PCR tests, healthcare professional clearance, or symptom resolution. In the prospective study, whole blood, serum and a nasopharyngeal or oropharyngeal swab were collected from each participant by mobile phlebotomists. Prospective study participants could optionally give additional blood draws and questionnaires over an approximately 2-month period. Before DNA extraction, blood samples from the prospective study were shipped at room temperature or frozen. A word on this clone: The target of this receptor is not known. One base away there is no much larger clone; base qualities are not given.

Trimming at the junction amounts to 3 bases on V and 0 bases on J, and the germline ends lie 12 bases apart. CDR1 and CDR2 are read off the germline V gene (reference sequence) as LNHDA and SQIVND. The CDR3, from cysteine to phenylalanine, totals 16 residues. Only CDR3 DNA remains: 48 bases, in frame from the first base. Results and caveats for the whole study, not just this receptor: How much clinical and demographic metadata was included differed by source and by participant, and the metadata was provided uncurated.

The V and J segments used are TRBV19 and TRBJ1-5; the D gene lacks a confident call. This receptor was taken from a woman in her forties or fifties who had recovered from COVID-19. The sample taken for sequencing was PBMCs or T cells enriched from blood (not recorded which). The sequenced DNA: TGTGCCAGTAGTATTTTGGCAGGTCCTAGCAATCAGCCCCAGCATTTT. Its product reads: CASSILAGPSNQPQHF. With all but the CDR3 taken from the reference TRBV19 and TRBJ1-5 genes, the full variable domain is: DGGITQSPKYLFRKEGQNVTLSCEQNLNHDAMYWYRQDPGQGLRLIYYSQIVNDFQKGDIAEGYSVSREKKESFPLTVTSAQKNPTAFYLCASSILAGPSNQPQHFGDGTRLSIL.